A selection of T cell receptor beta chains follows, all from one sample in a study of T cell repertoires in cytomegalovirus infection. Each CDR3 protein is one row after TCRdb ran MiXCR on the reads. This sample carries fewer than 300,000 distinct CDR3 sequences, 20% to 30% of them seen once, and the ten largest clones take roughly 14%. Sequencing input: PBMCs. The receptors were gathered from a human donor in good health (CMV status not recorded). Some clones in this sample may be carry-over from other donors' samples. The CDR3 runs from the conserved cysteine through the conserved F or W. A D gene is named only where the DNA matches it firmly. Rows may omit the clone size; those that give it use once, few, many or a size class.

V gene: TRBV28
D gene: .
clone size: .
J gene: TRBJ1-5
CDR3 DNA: TGTGCCAGCAGTTATTCCACCAGCAATCAGCCCCAGCATTTT
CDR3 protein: CASSYSTSNQPQHF

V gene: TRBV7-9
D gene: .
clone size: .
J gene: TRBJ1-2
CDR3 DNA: TGTGCCAGCAACGGCGGGAACTATGGCTACACCTTC
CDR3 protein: CASNGGNYGYTF

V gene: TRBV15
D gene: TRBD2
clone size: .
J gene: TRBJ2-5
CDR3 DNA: TGTGCCACCAGCAGAGGGGAAACTAGCGGGCGGCAAGAGACCCAGTACTTC
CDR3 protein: CATSRGETSGRQETQYF

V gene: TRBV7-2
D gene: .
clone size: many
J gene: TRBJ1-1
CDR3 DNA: TGTGCCAGCAGCCACGACAGGTTGAACACTGAAGCTTTCTTT
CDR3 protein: CASSHDRLNTEAFF

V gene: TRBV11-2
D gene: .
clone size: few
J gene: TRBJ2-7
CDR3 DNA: TGTGCCAGCAGCTTAAGTACAGCAGCCTCCTACGAGCAGTACTTC
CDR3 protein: CASSLSTAASYEQYF

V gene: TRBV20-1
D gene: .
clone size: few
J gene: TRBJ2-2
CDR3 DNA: TGCAGTGCTAGTCCCGGCCCTTTGGCGGGGTACACCGGGGAGCTGTTTTTT
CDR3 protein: CSASPGPLAGYTGELFF

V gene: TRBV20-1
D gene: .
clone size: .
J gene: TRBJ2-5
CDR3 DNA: TGCAGTGCTGAGAACAGGGAGACCCAGTACTTC
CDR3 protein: CSAENRETQYF

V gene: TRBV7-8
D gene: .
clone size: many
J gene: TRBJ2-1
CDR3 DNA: TGTGCCAGCAGCCGACTGATCTACAATGAGCAGTTCTTC
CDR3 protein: CASSRLIYNEQFF

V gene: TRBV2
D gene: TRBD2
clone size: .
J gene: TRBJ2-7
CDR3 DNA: TGTGCCAGCATGAGGACTAGCGAATCCACCTACGAGCAGTACTTC
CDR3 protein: CASMRTSESTYEQYF

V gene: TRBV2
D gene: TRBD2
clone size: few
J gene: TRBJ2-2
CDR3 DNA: TGTGCCAGCAGTGACGCCGCCGGGAGGGAGTTCGGGGAGCTGTTTTTT
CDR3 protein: CASSDAAGREFGELFF

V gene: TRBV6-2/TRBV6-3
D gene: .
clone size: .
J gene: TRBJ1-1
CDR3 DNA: TGTGCCAGCAGTTACTCGGGGGCAGGGAAACGTGAAGCTTTCTTT
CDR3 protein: CASSYSGAGKREAFF

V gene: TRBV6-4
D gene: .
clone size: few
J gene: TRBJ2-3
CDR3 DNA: TGTGCCAGCAGTGACTCAGGTACCACAGATACGCAGTATTTT
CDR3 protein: CASSDSGTTDTQYF

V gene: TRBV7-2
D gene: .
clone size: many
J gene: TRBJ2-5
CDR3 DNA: TGTGCCAGCAGCTTACAAGGGGGTGAAGCGGAGACCCAGTACTTC
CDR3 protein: CASSLQGGEAETQYF

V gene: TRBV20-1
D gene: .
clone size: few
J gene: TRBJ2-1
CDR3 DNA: TGCAGTGCTAGTGTGGGGTCCTCCTACAATGAGCAGTTCTTC
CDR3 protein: CSASVGSSYNEQFF

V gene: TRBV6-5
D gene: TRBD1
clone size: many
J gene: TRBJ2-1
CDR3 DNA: TGTGCCAGCAGTTCGGACAGGTCGAATGAGCAGTTCTTC
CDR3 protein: CASSSDRSNEQFF

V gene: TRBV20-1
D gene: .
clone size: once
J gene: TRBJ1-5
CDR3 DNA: TGCAGTGCTAGACCGACAGACGATCAGCCCCAGCATTTT
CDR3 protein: CSARPTDDQPQHF

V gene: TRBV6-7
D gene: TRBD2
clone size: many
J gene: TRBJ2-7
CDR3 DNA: TGTGCCACCCCCATTTTGGCGGGAGTGACCTACGAGCAGTACTTC
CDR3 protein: CATPILAGVTYEQYF

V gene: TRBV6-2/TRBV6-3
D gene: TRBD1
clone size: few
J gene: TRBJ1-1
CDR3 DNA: TGTGCCAGCAGACGGGGCGGACAGGGGGCTGAAGCTTTCTTT
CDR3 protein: CASRRGGQGAEAFF

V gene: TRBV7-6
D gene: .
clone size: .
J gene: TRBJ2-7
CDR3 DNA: TGTGCCAGCAGCTTACCAGGGAGGACCTCCGAGCAGTACTTC
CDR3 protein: CASSLPGRTSEQYF

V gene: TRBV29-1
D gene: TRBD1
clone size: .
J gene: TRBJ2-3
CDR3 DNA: TGCAGCGCCCGCCGGGACAGGGTTACAGATACGCAGTATTTT
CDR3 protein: CSARRDRVTDTQYF

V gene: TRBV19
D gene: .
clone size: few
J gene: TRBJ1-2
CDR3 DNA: TGTGCCAGTACCTCCCTCGAGGGGCTTGTCCTCTCTAACTATGGCTACACCTTC
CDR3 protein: CASTSLEGLVLSNYGYTF

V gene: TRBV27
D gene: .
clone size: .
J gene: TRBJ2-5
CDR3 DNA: TGTGCCAGCAGTTTATATTGGGGAGGTGGAGAGACCCAGTACTTC
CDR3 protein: CASSLYWGGGETQYF

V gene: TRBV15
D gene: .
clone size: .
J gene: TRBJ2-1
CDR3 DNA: TGTGCCACCAGCAGAGTTACCCCTCGCGGGAATGAGCAGTTCTTC
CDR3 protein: CATSRVTPRGNEQFF

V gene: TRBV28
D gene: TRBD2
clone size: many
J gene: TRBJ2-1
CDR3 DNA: TGTGCCAGCGTGCCCCAATCTAGCGGGCACAATGAGCAGTTCTTC
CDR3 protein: CASVPQSSGHNEQFF

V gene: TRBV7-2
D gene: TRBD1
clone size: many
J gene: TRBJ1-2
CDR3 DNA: TGTGCCAGCAGTCTCGGACAGGGGCAGGGCTATGGCTACACCTTC
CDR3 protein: CASSLGQGQGYGYTF

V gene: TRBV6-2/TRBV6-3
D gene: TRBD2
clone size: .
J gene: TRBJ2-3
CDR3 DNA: TGTGCCAGCAGTTACACTAGCGGGAGAGCAGATACGCAGTATTTT
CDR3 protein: CASSYTSGRADTQYF

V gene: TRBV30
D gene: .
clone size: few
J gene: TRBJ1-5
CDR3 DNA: TGTGCCTGGAGTCCCGGTCGATCAGGGGTGCAGCCCCAGCATTTT
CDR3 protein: CAWSPGRSGVQPQHF